The present T cell receptor beta chain was sequenced within a study of T cells after yellow fever vaccination. As for the study in general: When fractions had low cell numbers, they were prepared with SMART-Seq v4 Ultra Low Input. Study observations and caveats: Most clones from primary vaccination were detected again post-booster (about 96% CD4, roughly 85% CD8).

The CDR3 has 16 residues. Germline V gene data show CDR1 as SGHVS and CDR2 as FNYEAQ. After removal of 1 base from V and 11 bases from J, the junction contained 12 bases not matched to a gene. This clonotype was seen at least ten times. What it binds is unknown. UMIs were added to TCR cDNA along with a universal primer site when it was made by 5'RACE template switching. TCRdb re-analysed the 5' RACE reads in MiXCR, keeping a single row per CDR3 protein. This sample has some 320,000 distinct CDR3 sequences, with roughly 10% found just once. The rearrangement links TRBV7-6 to TRBJ1-5, with 9 bases lining up with TRBD1. The input for sequencing was CD4+ T cells sorted from PBMCs, taken 45 days after the yellow fever booster vaccination. This TCR came from a young man who received the YFV17D yellow fever vaccine. The DNA of the CDR3 is TGTGCCAGCAGCTTAGAAGTAACAGGGGGCAGTAGGGCCCAGCATTTT. This translates into CASSLEVTGGSRAQHF.